This T cell receptor beta chain appears in the sequencing data of a study of CD8 T cells in ankylosing spondylitis. This CDR3 has 15 residues. Trimming cost V 5 bases and J 3 bases; bases outside gene matches: 8. In germline, CDR1 is SGHTA, CDR2 FQGTGA. Note on this clonotype: The antigen remains undetermined.

TCRdb ran MiXCR on the 5' RACE reads and lists one entry per CDR3 protein. The data show a few hundred thousand distinct CDR3 sequences, around 18% seen once. Study-wide results and limits: Disease-associated clones were reportedly significantly overrepresented in matched ankylosing spondylitis synovial fluid. A TCR beta motif of roughly 8 highly homologous variants appeared characteristic of ankylosing spondylitis blood.

This rearrangement joins TRBV7-3 to TRBJ2-5; the match to TRBD1 covers 8 bases. The sequenced sample consisted of blood, either unsorted or a sorted T cell fraction (not recorded which). The source of this sequence is a male donor with ankylosing spondylitis. This CDR3 is CASSRTGGLKETQYF. The CDR3 nucleotides read TGTGCCAGCAGCCGAACAGGGGGGCTAAAAGAGACCCAGTACTTC.